This T cell receptor (beta chain) was found in a study of immune reconstitution after stem cell transplant in scleroderma listed by TCRdb under 2017. From the germline V gene, CDR1 is SQVTM and CDR2 is ANQGSEA. From its cysteine to its phenylalanine, the CDR3 spans 12 amino acids. Left in the record is the CDR3 DNA by itself, 36 bases read in frame from the first base. Ends trimmed: V by 3 bases, J by 2 bases; bases unmatched to a gene: 1. This clonotype is medium-sized (0.01 to 0.1%). Its specific antigen is unknown. No clone much larger than this one lies a single base away; base qualities are absent. Libraries were prepared through RT-PCR. This sample was sequenced with an Illumina MiSeq. The public reads were run again by TCRdb, first through fastp at Q25 and then through MiXCR, and only productive beta chains were kept. When rows share a CDR3 protein, they turn into one entry using the most common DNA and genes. For this sample the table gives 3,700 or so distinct CDR3 sequences, of which around 5.4% were detected only once. The leading ten clones occupy 15% to 19% of the sample.

This material was collected before or after autologous hematopoietic stem cell transplantation (not recorded which). The TCR comes from a female donor with systemic sclerosis. Rearrangement joined TRBV29-1 to TRBJ2-7, with 7 middle bases fitting TRBD2. The base sequence is TGCAGCGTTGAGGCGGGAGCCTACGAGCAGTACTTC. The resulting protein is CSVEAGAYEQYF.